These 17 T cell receptor beta chains were sequenced from one sample in a study of T cell repertoires in cytomegalovirus infection. These TCRs' antigens remain unknown. A single record per CDR3 protein comes from TCRdb applying MiXCR to the reads. Here the sample spans 640,000 or so distinct CDR3 sequences, around a third being singletons. This specimen was cultured PBMCs, taken from culture after CMV antigen stimulation. The receptors originated from a human donor in good health (CMV status not recorded). Some clones in this sample may be carry-over from other donors' samples.

This clonotype showed up just a few times. The chain is built from TRBV27 and TRBJ2-7; a possible D gene is TRBD1 (6 bases). The CDR3 is made up of 15 amino acids. From germline, CDR1 is MNHEY and CDR2 SMNVEV (reference sequence). V lost 4 bases to trimming and J lost 6 bases, with 19 bases between them. CDR3 DNA: TGTGCCAGCAGTTCCAGGGGTAGGCTAGCTGGCGAGCAGTACTTC. Its protein product is CASSSRGRLAGEQYF.

The chain carries TRBV5-1 and TRBJ2-6; a possible D gene is TRBD1 (5 bases). Trimming removed 2 bases from V and 4 bases from J, with 13 bases in between. Germline assignment: CDR1 SGHRS and CDR2 YFSETQ. This CDR3 comprises 16 residues. Here the CDR3 reads CASSFSSGFGANVLTF. CDR3 sequence (DNA): TGCGCCAGCAGCTTTAGTTCAGGGTTCGGGGCCAACGTCCTGACTTTC.

The chain uses TRBV27 and TRBJ2-5; the match to TRBD2 covers 9 bases. This CDR3 contains 16 residues. The V gene end was trimmed by 7 bases and the J gene end by 5 bases; junction bases not matched to a gene: 14. Per the germline V gene, CDR1 is MNHEY and CDR2 is SMNVEV (reference sequence). CDR3: CASTSLAGEWQETQYF. CDR3 DNA: TGTGCCAGCACAAGCTTAGCGGGAGAATGGCAGGAGACCCAGTACTTC.

This chain links TRBV7-2 with TRBJ2-1, with a tentative D call TRBD1 (7 bases). CDR3 size: 14 residues. Germline lookup yields CDR1 SGHTA and CDR2 FQGNSA. V shed 4 bases and J shed 13 bases, with 20 bases lying between them. In nucleotides, the CDR3 is TGTGCCAGCAGCTCTCGACAGGGAGGAGGGTCCCAGTTCTTC. It specifies CASSSRQGGGSQFF.

V and J are TRBV20-1 and TRBJ2-7, with no clear D. This CDR3 contains 14 residues. Germline CDR1 and CDR2: DFQATT and SNEGSKA (reference sequence). V was cut by 1 base and J by 4 bases, with 14 bases left in between. The DNA for the CDR3 is TGCAGTGCTAGAGGCGCCGGTGGTCGTTACGAGCAGTACTTC. Its translation: CSARGAGGRYEQYF.

CDR3 amino acids: CASSLGDWVEVEAFF. DNA of the CDR3: TGTGCCAGCAGCTTAGGAGATTGGGTAGAGGTTGAAGCTTTCTTT. This chain connects TRBV7-6 to TRBJ1-1; D is uncertain. CDR1 is SGHVS, CDR2 FNYEAQ, per germline. V was trimmed by 1 base and J by 7 bases, leaving 16 bases between them. The CDR3 consists of 15 residues.

The chain is built from TRBV7-6 and TRBJ1-1; no clear D gene. The germline V gene encodes CDR1 SGHVS and CDR2 FNYEAQ. This CDR3 is built from 15 residues. The ends were cut back, 0 bases at V and 5 bases at J, with 13 bases in the middle. CDR3 bases: TGTGCCAGCAGCTTAGCGACGGGGATCGAAACTGAAGCTTTCTTT. This encodes CASSLATGIETEAFF.

This clonotype was observed a few times. The V and J genes are TRBV4-2 and TRBJ2-1; 13 bases agree with TRBD2. The J segment lost 4 bases and the V segment lost 1 base, leaving 7 bases of the junction unmatched. CDR1 is LGHNA and CDR2 is YNFKEQ in the germline V gene. The CDR3 has 18 residues. This chain's CDR3 is CASSQAPGLAGVYNEQFF. The CDR3 DNA follows: TGTGCCAGCAGCCAAGCTCCAGGACTAGCGGGGGTATACAATGAGCAGTTCTTC.

The J gene is TRBJ2-3, the V gene TRBV6-2 or TRBV6-3; D is ambiguous. This CDR3 contains 14 residues. Deletions cut 0 bases from V and 3 bases from J, with 7 bases between. CDR1 is MNHEY, CDR2 SVGEGT, per germline. The CDR3 DNA follows: TGTGCCAGCAGTTACTCGCGACTGACAGATACGCAGTATTTT. This gives the protein CASSYSRLTDTQYF.

The V call is TRBV6-1, the J call TRBJ2-7; possibly TRBD1 for D (5 bases). The CDR3 is 15 amino acids. Germline loops: CDR1 MNHNS, CDR2 SASEGT. Trimming took 2 bases from V and 2 from J, leaving 13 bases between them. As DNA, the CDR3 is TGTGCCAGCAGTGAATACCAGGGATGGACCTACGAGCAGTACTTC. This sequence encodes CASSEYQGWTYEQYF.

This chain uses TRBV7-9 with TRBJ1-5, with D perhaps matching TRBD1 (5 bases). Germline CDR1 SEHNR, CDR2 FQNEAQ (reference sequence). V was cut by 1 base and J by 6 bases, with 16 bases left in between. The CDR3 has 16 amino acids. The CDR3 DNA sequence: TGTGCCAGCAGCTTAGGAGGGATTGGGGGTTCTCAGCCCCAGCATTTT. It encodes CASSLGGIGGSQPQHF.

A few counts support this clonotype. V usage is TRBV6-1 and J usage is TRBJ2-5; TRBD2 is a possible D gene (6 bases). The CDR3 contains 14 residues. The V gene lost 8 bases and the J gene lost 0 bases, with 13 bases spanning the gap. Germline V gene sequence: CDR1 MNHNS, CDR2 SASEGT. CDR3 sequence reads: CASGMGGNQETQYF. CDR3 DNA sequence: TGTGCCAGCGGGATGGGCGGGAACCAAGAGACCCAGTACTTC.

This chain joins TRBV18 and TRBJ1-1; D is possibly TRBD1 (6 bases). The CDR3 sequence is 14 residues long. Trimming removed 3 bases at V and 3 bases at J, with 11 bases between. In germline, CDR1 is KGHSH, CDR2 LQKENI. CDR3 bases: TGTGCCAGCTCACCCCTGGGGGCGGACACTGAAGCTTTCTTT. Translated, it gives CASSPLGADTEAFF.

This chain connects TRBV7-2 to TRBJ2-1; D remains ambiguous. V was pared by 5 bases and J by 7 bases, with 18 bases between. This CDR3 is built from 15 residues. The germline V gene encodes CDR1 SGHTA and CDR2 FQGNSA. CDR3 sequence reads: CASSAESRRGNEQFF. The CDR3 coding sequence is TGTGCCAGCAGCGCCGAGAGCCGGAGAGGTAATGAGCAGTTCTTC.

The sample holds a few counts of this clonotype. The V and J genes are TRBV20-1 and TRBJ2-7, with a possible D match to TRBD1 (5 bases). This CDR3 region has 11 residues. The V gene's germline CDR1 is DFQATT and CDR2 SNEGSKA (reference sequence). Trimming removed 7 bases at V and 0 bases at J, with 7 bases between. For the CDR3, the DNA is TGCAGTGGACAGAGCTCCTACGAGCAGTACTTC. This translates into CSGQSSYEQYF.

The chain joins TRBV28 to TRBJ2-1, with TRBD1 as a possible D gene (5 bases). The CDR3 has 17 residues. Germline CDR1 MDHEN, CDR2 SYDVKM. V lost 4 bases and J lost 0, with 16 bases in between. CDR3 sequence reads: CASSSSAVGPSYNEQFF. The CDR3 region has the DNA TGTGCCAGCAGTTCTTCCGCGGTGGGGCCCTCCTACAATGAGCAGTTCTTC. Full variable domain (remainder filled in from reference TRBV28 and TRBJ2-1): DVKVTQSSRYLVKRTGEKVFLECVQDMDHENMFWYRQDPGLGLRLIYFSYDVKMKEKGDIPEGYSVSREKKERFSLILESASTNQTSMYLCASSSSAVGPSYNEQFFGPGTRLTVL.

This clonotype was recorded a few times. The chain uses TRBV19 and TRBJ1-3; TRBD1 aligns across 7 bases. V trimming: 4 bases; J trimming: 0 bases; junction bases outside the gene matches: 3. This CDR3 region has 15 residues. CDR1 and CDR2 (germline): LNHDA, SQIVND (reference sequence). The CDR3 sequence is CASSTRDSSGNTIYF. The CDR3 DNA reads TGTGCCAGTAGTACCAGGGACAGCTCTGGAAACACCATATATTTT.